This T cell receptor beta chain was profiled in a study of control samples from healthy donors and cancer patients (dated by TCRdb to between 2020 and 2021). V is reduced by 5 bases and J by 3 bases, leaving a spacing of 14 bases between them. The CDR3, cysteine through phenylalanine, is 14 amino acids long. Only CDR3 DNA remains: 42 bases, in frame from the first base. The germline V gene (reference sequence) gives CDR1 as LNHDA and CDR2 as SQIVND. Library preparation employed the immunoSEQ multiplex PCR assay. Entries here come from immuneACCESS through TCRdb and include only in-frame sequences with V and J called. Some clones fail to appear in such tables; in the studies checked, an unresolved V gene covers under half of the shortfall, and the cause of the remainder is unknown. Recorded for this sample are roughly 120,000 clones; over 85% of them occurred a single time. The ten largest clones take up roughly 2.5% of the sample.

This clone was recorded only once. It has no known antigen specificity. The sample holds no much larger clone one base away, and base qualities are not on file. This TCR was sampled from a man aged 25-40 years in good health. Recombination joined TRBV19 with TRBJ2-7; the D gene is perhaps TRBD1 or TRBD2, each of them matching over 6 bases. Material for sequencing was blood. The CDR3 amino acid sequence is: CASSSRRGDYEQYF. The bases read TGTGCCAGTAGTTCGAGAAGGGGGGACTACGAGCAGTACTTC. With the rest looked up from the reference TRBV19 and TRBJ2-7 genes rather than sequenced, the full variable domain is DGGITQSPKYLFRKEGQNVTLSCEQNLNHDAMYWYRQDPGQGLRLIYYSQIVNDFQKGDIAEGYSVSREKKESFPLTVTSAQKNPTAFYLCASSSRRGDYEQYFGPGTRLTVT.